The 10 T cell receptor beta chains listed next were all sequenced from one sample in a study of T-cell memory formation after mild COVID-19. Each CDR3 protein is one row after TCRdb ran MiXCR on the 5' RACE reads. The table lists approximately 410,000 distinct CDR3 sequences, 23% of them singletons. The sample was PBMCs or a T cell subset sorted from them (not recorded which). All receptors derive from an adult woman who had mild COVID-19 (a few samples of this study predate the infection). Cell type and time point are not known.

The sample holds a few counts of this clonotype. The CDR3, as DNA: TGTGCCAGCAGTTCGCCTCGGACTAGCGGGAGTTGGAATGAGCAGTTCTTC. This gives the protein CASSSPRTSGSWNEQFF. The chain employs TRBV2 and TRBJ2-1; TRBD2 agrees at 13 bases. The CDR3 sequence is 17 residues long. Trimming at V came to 5 bases and at J to 7 bases, leaving 11 bases not matched to a gene. The germline CDR1 and CDR2 sequences are SNHLY and FYNNEI. Looking up the rest from reference TRBV2 and TRBJ2-1 gives the full variable domain: EPEVTQTPSHQVTQMGQEVILRCVPISNHLYFYWYRQILGQKVEFLVSFYNNEISEKSEIFDDQFSVERPDGSNFTLKIRSTKLEDSAMYFCASSSPRTSGSWNEQFFGPGTRLTVL.

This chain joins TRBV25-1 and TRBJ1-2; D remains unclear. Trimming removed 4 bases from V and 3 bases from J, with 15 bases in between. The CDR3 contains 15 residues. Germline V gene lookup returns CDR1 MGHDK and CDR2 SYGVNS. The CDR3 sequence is CASSVTLDGHYGYTF. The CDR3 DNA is TGTGCCAGCAGTGTTACCCTCGACGGTCACTATGGCTACACCTTC.

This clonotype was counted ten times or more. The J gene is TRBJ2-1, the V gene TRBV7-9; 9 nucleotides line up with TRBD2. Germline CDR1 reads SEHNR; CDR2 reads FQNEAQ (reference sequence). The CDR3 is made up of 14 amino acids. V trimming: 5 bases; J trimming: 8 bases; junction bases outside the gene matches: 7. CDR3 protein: CASSPGLARDEQFF. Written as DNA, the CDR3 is TGTGCCAGCAGCCCAGGACTAGCGCGGGATGAGCAGTTCTTC.

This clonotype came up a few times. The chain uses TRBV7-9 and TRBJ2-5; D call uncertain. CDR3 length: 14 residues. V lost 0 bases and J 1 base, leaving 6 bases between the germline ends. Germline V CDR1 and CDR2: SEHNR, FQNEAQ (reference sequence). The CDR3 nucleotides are TGTGCCAGCAGCTTAGCCTTCACCCAAGAGACCCAGTACTTC. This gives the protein CASSLAFTQETQYF.

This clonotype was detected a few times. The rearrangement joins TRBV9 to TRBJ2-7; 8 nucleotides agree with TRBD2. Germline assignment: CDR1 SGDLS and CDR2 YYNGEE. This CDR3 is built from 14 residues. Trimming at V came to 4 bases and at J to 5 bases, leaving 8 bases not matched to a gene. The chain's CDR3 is CASSPGGALHEQYF. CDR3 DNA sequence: TGTGCCAGCAGCCCCGGGGGGGCTCTCCACGAGCAGTACTTC.

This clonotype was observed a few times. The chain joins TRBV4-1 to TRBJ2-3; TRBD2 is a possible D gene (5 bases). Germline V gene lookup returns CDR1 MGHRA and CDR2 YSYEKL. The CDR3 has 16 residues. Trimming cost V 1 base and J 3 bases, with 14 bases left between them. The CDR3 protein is CASSQGRGTVTDTQYF. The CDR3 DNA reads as TGCGCCAGCAGCCAAGGCCGGGGAACCGTAACAGATACGCAGTATTTT.

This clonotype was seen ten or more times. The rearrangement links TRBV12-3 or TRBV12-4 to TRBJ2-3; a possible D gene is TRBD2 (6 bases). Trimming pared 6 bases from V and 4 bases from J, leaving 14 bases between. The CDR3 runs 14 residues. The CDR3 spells CASSPHGGADTQYF. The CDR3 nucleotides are TGTGCCAGCAGCCCCCACGGGGGTGCAGATACGCAGTATTTT.

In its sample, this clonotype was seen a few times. The CDR3: CASSSGLILADTQYF. The CDR3 DNA follows: TGTGCCAGCAGCTCGGGTTTGATCCTGGCAGATACGCAGTATTTT. The V and J genes are TRBV7-9 and TRBJ2-3; D remains unclear. CDR1 and CDR2 from the germline V gene are SEHNR and FQNEAQ (reference sequence). This CDR3 comprises 15 residues. With 4 bases removed from V and 4 bases from J, the gap between germline ends came to 15 bases.

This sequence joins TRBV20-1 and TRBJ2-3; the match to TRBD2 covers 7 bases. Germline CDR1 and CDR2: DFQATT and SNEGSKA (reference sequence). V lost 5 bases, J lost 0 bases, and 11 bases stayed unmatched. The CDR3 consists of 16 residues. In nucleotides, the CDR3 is TGCAGTGCTGGGGGGGGTACCGGGACTAGCACAGATACGCAGTATTTT. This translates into CSAGGGTGTSTDTQYF.

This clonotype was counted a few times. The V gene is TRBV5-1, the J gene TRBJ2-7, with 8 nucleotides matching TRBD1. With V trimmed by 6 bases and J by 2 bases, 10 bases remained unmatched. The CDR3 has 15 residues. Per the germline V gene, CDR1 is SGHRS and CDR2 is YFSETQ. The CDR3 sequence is CASTGPGQETYEQYF. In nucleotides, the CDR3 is TGCGCCAGCACAGGGCCGGGACAGGAGACCTACGAGCAGTACTTC.